The next 9 T cell receptor beta chains were all read from a single sample in a study of early T cells in non-severe SARS-CoV-2 infection. A single record per CDR3 protein comes from TCRdb applying MiXCR to the 5' RACE reads. The sample lists roughly 93,000 distinct CDR3 sequences; over 12% were seen once. The sample comprised whole blood. All receptors come from an adult who was a healthcare worker with PCR-confirmed SARS-CoV-2 infection or an uninfected control (not recorded which).

V usage is TRBV4-2 and J usage is TRBJ2-5, with 8 bases lining up with TRBD2. This CDR3 has 19 residues. Unmatched junction bases numbered 18, after V lost 3 bases and J lost 3 bases. CDR1 and CDR2 from the germline V gene are LGHNA and YNFKEQ. The CDR3 here is CASSQAQFSGELSKETQYF. CDR3 bases: TGTGCCAGCAGCCAGGCCCAATTTAGCGGGGAGCTTTCAAAAGAGACCCAGTACTTC.

A remark on this clonotype: One base away lies a much larger clone, so this may be a sequencing read error. This chain connects TRBV20-1 to TRBJ2-4; 7 bases agree with TRBD1. The V and J ends lost 6 bases and 2 bases, in that order; junction bases with no gene match: 10. There are 15 residues in the CDR3. The germline V gene encodes CDR1 DFQATT and CDR2 SNEGSKA (reference sequence). For the CDR3, the DNA is TGCAGTGCCACAACAGGGGAACTAACCAAAAACATTCAGTACTTC. This gives the protein CSATTGELTKNIQYF.

In its sample, this clonotype was seen a few times. The chain combines TRBV7-6 with TRBJ2-3, with D maybe TRBD1 (6 bases). Looked up from germline, CDR1 is SGHVS and CDR2 is FNYEAQ. The CDR3 is 16 amino acids. V was shortened by 3 bases and J by 4 bases, with 17 bases between the two germline ends. The CDR3 spells CASSFSPLGGADTQYF. CDR3 sequence (DNA): TGTGCCAGCAGCTTTTCCCCCCTTGGGGGCGCAGATACGCAGTATTTT. The complete variable domain, with remaining parts taken from reference TRBV7-6 and TRBJ2-3, reads GAGVSQSPRYKVTKRGQDVALRCDPISGHVSLYWYRQALGQGPEFLTYFNYEAQQDKSGLPNDRFSAERPEGSISTLTIQRTEQRDSAMYRCASSFSPLGGADTQYFGPGTRLTVL.

This chain uses TRBV12-3 or TRBV12-4 with TRBJ1-1; 10 positions agree with TRBD1. This CDR3 is 15 amino acids long. Losses at the gene ends were 5 bases for V and 1 base for J; bases not matched to a gene: 4. CDR3 sequence (DNA): TGTGCCAGCAGTCCAAGGACAGGGGGGAACACTGAAGCTTTCTTT. Translation: CASSPRTGGNTEAFF.

Of note for this clonotype: Sequence at one end of the junction differs from germline and may be a read error. This sequence joins TRBV29-1 and TRBJ1-1; tentative D call: TRBD1 (6 bases). CDR3 length: 15 amino acids. CDR1 and CDR2 (germline): SQVTM, ANQGSEA. The CDR3 region is CSIEENRVRSPEAFF. The CDR3 DNA reads as TGCAGCATTGAAGAAAACAGGGTAAGGTCCCCTGAAGCTTTCTTT.

This chain uses TRBV28 with TRBJ2-2, with unresolved D. Germline V gives CDR1 MDHEN, CDR2 SYDVKM. Trimming pared 6 bases from V and 1 base from J, leaving 3 bases between. The CDR3 extends over 12 amino acids. CDR3 bases: TGTGCCAGCAGACTGAACACCGGGGAGCTGTTTTTT. Protein: CASRLNTGELFF. Looking up the rest from reference TRBV28 and TRBJ2-2 gives the full variable domain: DVKVTQSSRYLVKRTGEKVFLECVQDMDHENMFWYRQDPGLGLRLIYFSYDVKMKEKGDIPEGYSVSREKKERFSLILESASTNQTSMYLCASRLNTGELFFGEGSRLTVL.

The rearrangement uses TRBV7-3 and TRBJ2-3; D is unresolved. Germline V lookup: CDR1 SGHTA, CDR2 FQGTGA. This CDR3 region has 15 residues. V lost 1 base, J lost 0 bases, and 8 bases lay in between. The CDR3 nucleotides read TGTGCCAGCAGCTTAATGGCAACCAGCACAGATACGCAGTATTTT. This sequence encodes CASSLMATSTDTQYF.

The gene calls are TRBV12-5 and TRBJ1-4, with 10 bases identical to TRBD1. Germline CDR1 is LGHNT and CDR2 is FRNRAP. The CDR3 runs 14 residues. J lost 5 bases, V lost 5 bases, and 2 bases had no gene match. CDR3 bases: TGTGCTAGTGGTGTGGGACAGGGGAATGAAAAACTGTTTTTT. The encoded protein is CASGVGQGNEKLFF.

This chain links TRBV18 with TRBJ2-7; D is ambiguous. From germline, CDR1 is KGHSH and CDR2 LQKENI. V was clipped by 2 bases and J by 1 base, with 12 bases between them. The CDR3 is 15 residues long. Written as DNA, the CDR3 is TGTGCCAGCTCACCAAACAGAAAAGTATCCTACGAGCAGTACGTC. It is translated as CASSPNRKVSYEQYV.